This paragraph reports one T cell receptor (beta chain). Its binding antigen is unknown. Base qualities are not at hand, and no much larger clone is one base apart. This sample was included in a study of blood T cell repertoires in COVID-19 (dated by TCRdb to 2018 to 2021). For the wider study: The collaborator samples originated in the United States, Italy and Spain and spanned the acute and convalescent phases of COVID-19. A de-identified subject ID, COVID-19 status, age in years and sex were almost always included in the sample metadata. Where HLA class I and class II types were available, the types were taken from metadata supplied by the sample provider, not from assay-based typing. The prospective study material was composed of cDNA or gDNA derived from T cells, B-cell-depleted T cells, or PBMCs. The samples were drawn from the first 160 participants of the ongoing ImmuneRACE study and from some 1,300 subjects provided by 6 global collaborators. A freely available public database, intended as a resource for researchers studying the immune response to SARS-CoV-2, is where the repertoires were released. Deeply sampled blood TCRbeta repertoires from subjects exposed to, actively infected with, or recovered from COVID-19 were included in the dataset.

Study-level results and caveats: Clinical and demographic metadata were provided uncurated, with the amount varying by source and participant.

TCRbeta CDR3 regions were amplified from genomic DNA by means of the immunoSEQ Assay, a bias-controlled multiplex PCR. Turning to the authors' computational methods: Within the assay, amplification of reference gene primers was used to estimate how many nucleated cells each sample contained. To quantify the absolute abundance of each unique TCRbeta CDR3 rearrangement, sequence reads were collapsed and filtered. For each sample, productive Simpson clonality was calculated as the square root of Simpson's diversity index over productive rearrangements. The source is immuneACCESS, and TCRdb retained only in-frame sequences with V and J called. Part of the clones is not carried over; for the studies checked, unresolved V genes explain less than half of this, and the remainder is unexplained. V, J and clone size derive from that table, while D and trimming were established from the DNA sequence. The sample table records about 150,000 clones; 70% to 90% of these occur just once. The ten largest clones add up to about 2.4% of the sample.

The collaborating institutions used their own protocols to collect whole blood in K2EDTA tubes. For TCRbeta analysis, collaborators shipped samples in one of three forms: frozen whole blood, isolated PBMCs, or DNA extracted from either of those sample types. Relative to germline, V is missing 8 bases and J is missing 3 bases, with 9 bases of the junction outside any gene match. The germline V gene specifies MNHEY as CDR1 and SVGAGI as CDR2. Counted from cysteine to phenylalanine, this CDR3 has 15 amino acids. The sequence is cut down to CDR3 DNA, 45 bases in frame from base 1. The TCR comes from a woman aged 70-85 years with acute or convalescent COVID-19. The receptor chain draws on TRBV6-5 and TRBJ2-7, with 11 bases in between that match TRBD1. Sequenced sample: peripheral blood. The sequence in DNA is TGTGCCAGCCGGGGAAGCGGGACAGGGGGCTACGAGCAGTACTTC. This encodes CASRGSGTGGYEQYF.